Below are 5 T cell receptor beta chains sequenced from a single sample in a study of cytomegalovirus exposure and HLA in healthy donors. Sequenced by immunoSEQ multiplex PCR; TCRdb stores in-frame clones only, minus some. Here the sample spans about 110,000 clones, around 90% being singletons. Sequenced sample: PBMCs. The receptors were sampled from a woman aged 18-30 years in good health and CMV-seropositive.

The V and J genes are TRBV19 and TRBJ2-2, with D maybe TRBD1 (5 bases). V lost 5 bases to trimming and J lost 3 bases, with 10 bases between them. CDR1 is LNHDA and CDR2 is SQIVND in the germline V gene (reference sequence). CDR3 length: 14 amino acids. CDR3 coding DNA: TGTGCCAGTAGTCCTCCAGGGTACACCGGGGAGCTGTTTTTT. It specifies CASSPPGYTGELFF.

V gene TRBV9 combines with J gene TRBJ1-6; D is unresolved. This CDR3 region has 16 residues. V gave up 0 bases and J gave up 6 bases, with 13 bases separating them. The germline gives CDR1 SGDLS, CDR2 YYNGEE. For the CDR3, the DNA is TGTGCCAGCAGCGTAGGGTCCTACCCCATTAATTCACCCCTCCACTTT. Protein sequence: CASSVGSYPINSPLHF.

This chain joins TRBV9 and TRBJ2-3, with 9 bases that match TRBD2. The CDR3 sequence is 16 residues long. Losses at the gene ends were 1 base for V and 3 bases for J; bases not matched to a gene: 6. Germline V lookup: CDR1 SGDLS, CDR2 YYNGEE. In DNA, the CDR3 is TGTGCCAGCAGCGTATTCGCGGGGGGGCCGACAGATACGCAGTATTTT. Its translation: CASSVFAGGPTDTQYF.

The rearrangement uses TRBV27 and TRBJ2-2; TRBD1 might be the D (5 bases). The CDR3 spans 15 residues. In germline, CDR1 is MNHEY, CDR2 SMNVEV (reference sequence). Between the trimmed V and J ends, which lost 2 bases and 5 bases, there was a span of 12 bases. The DNA for the CDR3 is TGTGCCAGCAGTTTAAGGGGTATACTTACCGGGGAGCTGTTTTTT. This encodes CASSLRGILTGELFF.

The chain couples TRBV28 to TRBJ2-7; D might be TRBD1 (6 bases). The germline CDR1 and CDR2 sequences are MDHEN and SYDVKM. Trimming stripped 3 bases from V and 3 bases from J, with 18 bases between. CDR3 length: 16 amino acids. As DNA, the CDR3 is TGTGCCAGCAGTTTGGGGCCGGGACATTCCAACTACGAGCAGTACGTC. This encodes CASSLGPGHSNYEQYV.